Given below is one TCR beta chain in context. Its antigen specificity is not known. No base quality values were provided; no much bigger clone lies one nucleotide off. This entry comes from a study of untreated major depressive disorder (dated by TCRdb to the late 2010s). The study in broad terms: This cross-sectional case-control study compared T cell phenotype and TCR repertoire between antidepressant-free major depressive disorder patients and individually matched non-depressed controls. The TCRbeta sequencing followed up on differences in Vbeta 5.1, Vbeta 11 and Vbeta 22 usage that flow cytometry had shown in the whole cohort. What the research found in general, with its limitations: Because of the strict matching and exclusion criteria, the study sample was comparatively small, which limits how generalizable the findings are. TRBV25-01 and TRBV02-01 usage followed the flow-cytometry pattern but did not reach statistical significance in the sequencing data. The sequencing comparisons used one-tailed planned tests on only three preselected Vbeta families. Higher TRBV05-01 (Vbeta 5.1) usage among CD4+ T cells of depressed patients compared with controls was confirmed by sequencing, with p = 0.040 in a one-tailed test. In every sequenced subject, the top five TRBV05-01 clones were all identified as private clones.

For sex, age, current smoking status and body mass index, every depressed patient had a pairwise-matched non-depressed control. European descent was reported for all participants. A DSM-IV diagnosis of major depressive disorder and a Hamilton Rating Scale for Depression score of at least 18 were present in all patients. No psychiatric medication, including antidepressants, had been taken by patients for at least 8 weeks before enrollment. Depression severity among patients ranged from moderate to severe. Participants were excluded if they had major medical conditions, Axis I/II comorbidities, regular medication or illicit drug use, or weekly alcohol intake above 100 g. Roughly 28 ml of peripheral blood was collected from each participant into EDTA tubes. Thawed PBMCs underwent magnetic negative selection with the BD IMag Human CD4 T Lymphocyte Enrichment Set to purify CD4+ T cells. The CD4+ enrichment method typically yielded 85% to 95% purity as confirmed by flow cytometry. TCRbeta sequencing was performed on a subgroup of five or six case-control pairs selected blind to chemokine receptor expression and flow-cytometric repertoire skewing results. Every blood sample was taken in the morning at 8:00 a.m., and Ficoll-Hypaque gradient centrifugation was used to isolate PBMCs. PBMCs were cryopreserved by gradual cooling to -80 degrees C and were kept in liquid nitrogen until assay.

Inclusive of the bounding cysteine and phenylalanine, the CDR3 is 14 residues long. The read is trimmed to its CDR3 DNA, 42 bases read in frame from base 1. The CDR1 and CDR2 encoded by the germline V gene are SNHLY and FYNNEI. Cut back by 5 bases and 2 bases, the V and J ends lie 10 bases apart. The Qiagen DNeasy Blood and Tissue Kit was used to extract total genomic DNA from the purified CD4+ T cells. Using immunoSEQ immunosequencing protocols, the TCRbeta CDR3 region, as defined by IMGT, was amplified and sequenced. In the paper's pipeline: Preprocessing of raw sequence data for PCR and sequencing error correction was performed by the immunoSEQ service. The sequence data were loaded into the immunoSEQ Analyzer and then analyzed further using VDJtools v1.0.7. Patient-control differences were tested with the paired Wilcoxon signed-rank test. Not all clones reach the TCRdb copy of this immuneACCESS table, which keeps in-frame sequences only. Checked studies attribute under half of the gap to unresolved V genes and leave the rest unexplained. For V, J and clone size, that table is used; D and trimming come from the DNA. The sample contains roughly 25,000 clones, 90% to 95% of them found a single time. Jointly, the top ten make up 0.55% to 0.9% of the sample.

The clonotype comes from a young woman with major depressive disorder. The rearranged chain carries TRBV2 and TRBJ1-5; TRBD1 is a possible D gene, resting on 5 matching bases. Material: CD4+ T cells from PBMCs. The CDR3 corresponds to CASSRTSRNQPQHF. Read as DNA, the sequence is TGTGCCAGCAGTAGGACATCTCGCAATCAGCCCCAGCATTTT.